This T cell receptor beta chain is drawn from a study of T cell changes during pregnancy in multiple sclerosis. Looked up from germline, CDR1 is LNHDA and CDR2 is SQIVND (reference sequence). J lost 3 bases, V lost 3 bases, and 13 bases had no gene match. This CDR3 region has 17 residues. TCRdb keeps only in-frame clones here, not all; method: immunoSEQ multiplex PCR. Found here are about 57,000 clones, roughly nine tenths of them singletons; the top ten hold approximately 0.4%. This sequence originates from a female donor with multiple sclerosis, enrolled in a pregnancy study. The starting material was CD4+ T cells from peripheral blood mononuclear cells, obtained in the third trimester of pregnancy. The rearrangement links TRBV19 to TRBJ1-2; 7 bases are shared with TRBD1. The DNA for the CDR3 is TGTGCCAGTAGTATTACACAACTCAGGGGGATGGACTATGGCTACACCTTC. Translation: CASSITQLRGMDYGYTF.